One and the same sample provided the 24 T cell receptor beta chains below, sequenced in a study of cytomegalovirus exposure and HLA in healthy donors. It was with 60 Vbeta and 13 Jbeta primers that the PCR ran. TCRdb's table, derived via immunoSEQ multiplex PCR, lists solely in-frame clones and lacks some. Of approximately 120,000 clones in the sample, 75% to 85% were seen once. The specimen sequenced was PBMCs. The receptors derive from a woman in her forties or fifties in good health and CMV-seropositive.

This clone is a singleton in its sample. V gene TRBV15 combines with J gene TRBJ1-5, with no clear D. Between the trimmed V and J ends, which lost 5 bases and 7 bases, there was a span of 15 bases. Germline V gene sequence: CDR1 LNHNV, CDR2 YYDKDF (reference sequence). This CDR3 has 14 residues. The CDR3: CATSPRRSLQPQHF. In DNA form, the CDR3 reads TGTGCCACCAGCCCACGGAGGAGTCTCCAGCCCCAGCATTTT.

The V and J genes are TRBV4-3 and TRBJ2-3, with TRBD1 matching 11 bases. Germline CDR1 is LGHNA and CDR2 is YSLEER. After removal of 2 bases from V and 3 bases from J, the junction contained 7 bases not matched to a gene. The CDR3 spans 17 residues. The CDR3: CASSQLGQGALTDTQYF. The DNA for the CDR3 is TGCGCCAGCAGCCAACTCGGACAGGGGGCTTTGACAGATACGCAGTATTTT.

The chain recombines TRBV5-1 with TRBJ1-3, with a tentative D call TRBD1 (6 bases). V was shortened by 2 bases and J by 0 bases, with 6 bases between the two germline ends. The CDR3 sequence is 14 residues long. Germline CDR1 reads SGHRS; CDR2 reads YFSETQ. The CDR3 DNA is TGCGCCAGCAGCTTACAGGGCTCTGGAAACACCATATATTTT. It is translated as CASSLQGSGNTIYF.

The chain joins TRBV2 to TRBJ2-7; 7 positions agree with TRBD2. The CDR3 length is 14 residues. The germline V gene has CDR1 SNHLY and CDR2 FYNNEI. V shed 6 bases, J shed 4 bases, and the junction held 9 bases outside the gene matches. CDR3 loop: CASSLFAGDYEQYF. In DNA, the CDR3 is TGTGCCAGCAGCCTCTTCGCGGGAGATTACGAGCAGTACTTC.

The chain carries TRBV4-3 and TRBJ2-1, with D tentatively TRBD2 (6 bases). The CDR3 loop spans 13 amino acids. V was trimmed by 4 bases and J by 7 bases, leaving 11 bases between them. CDR1 and CDR2 (germline): LGHNA, YSLEER. CDR3 DNA: TGCGCCAGCAGCCTAGGGAGGAGGAATGAGCAGTTCTTC. This sequence encodes CASSLGRRNEQFF.

The chain couples TRBV5-6 to TRBJ2-3, with 14 nucleotides matching TRBD2. Germline loops: CDR1 SGHDT, CDR2 YYEEEE. V gave up 5 bases and J gave up 9 bases; unmatched junction bases: 14. The CDR3 sequence is 17 residues long. CDR3 nucleotide sequence: TGTGCCAGCAGACCCTCGACTAGCGGGGGGGCCCGGAAAACGCAGTATTTT. It specifies CASRPSTSGGARKTQYF.

The genes are TRBV21-1 and TRBJ2-7; the DNA was not used to check the table's D call, TRBD2. TRBV21-1 is designated a pseudogene. CDR3 length: 16 residues. Here the CDR3 reads CARKTTGREATYEQYF. CDR3 in DNA: TGTGCCAGGAAAACCACGGGGCGGGAGGCCACCTACGAGCAGTACTTC.

The rearrangement uses TRBV6-1 and TRBJ2-1; possibly TRBD2 for D (7 bases). Germline assignment: CDR1 MNHNS and CDR2 SASEGT. The V gene lost 11 bases and the J gene lost 0 bases, with 11 bases spanning the gap. The CDR3 sequence is 13 residues long. This CDR3 reads CACGGRSYNEQFF. As DNA, the CDR3 is TGTGCCTGCGGGGGCCGCTCCTACAATGAGCAGTTCTTC.

This rearrangement joins TRBV7-9 to TRBJ2-5, with 7 positions matching TRBD1. The CDR3 spans 14 residues. The trim removed 7 bases at V and 4 bases at J, leaving 9 bases unmatched. Germline values: CDR1 SEHNR, CDR2 FQNEAQ (reference sequence). CDR3 loop: CASILGQVGETQYF. The DNA of the CDR3 is TGTGCCAGCATCCTTGGACAGGTGGGAGAGACCCAGTACTTC.

This chain uses TRBV5-6 with TRBJ1-5; perhaps TRBD1 as D (6 bases). The CDR3 spans 15 residues. V dropped 1 base and J dropped 5 bases, with 13 bases sitting between them. The germline V gene has CDR1 SGHDT and CDR2 YYEEEE. Here the CDR3 DNA reads TGTGCCAGCAGCTTGAAAGACAGGATGTATCAGCCCCAGCATTTT. Translated: CASSLKDRMYQPQHF.

The chain carries TRBV30 and TRBJ2-1, with 9 nucleotides matching TRBD2. From germline, CDR1 is GTSNPN and CDR2 SVGIG (reference sequence). CDR3 length: 12 amino acids. Germline trimming cut 5 bases from V and 8 bases from J; bases unmatched to any gene: 4. CDR3 DNA: TGTGCCTGGTCCAAGCGGGGGGATGAGCAGTTCTTC. It codes for CAWSKRGDEQFF.

J is TRBJ1-2 and V is TRBV7-2; D is unclear. CDR1 is SGHTA, CDR2 FQGNSA, per germline. The germline V and J ends were trimmed by 1 base and 7 bases, with 13 bases remaining between them. This CDR3 has 14 amino acids. CDR3 amino acids: CASSLVGRISGYTF. The CDR3 nucleotides are TGTGCCAGCAGCTTAGTTGGCAGGATCAGTGGCTACACCTTC.

V is TRBV7-2 and J is TRBJ2-1, with 8 positions matching TRBD2. The junction had 9 bases not matched to a gene; V was cut back by 4 bases and J by 4 bases. This CDR3 comprises 16 residues. From germline, CDR1 is SGHTA and CDR2 FQGNSA. CDR3 protein: CASSSPFGGVYNEQFF. The CDR3 region has the DNA TGTGCCAGCAGCTCCCCCTTCGGGGGGGTGTACAATGAGCAGTTCTTC.

The chain joins TRBV27 to TRBJ2-5, with 8 bases fitting TRBD2. V lost 1 base to trimming and J lost 7 bases; unmatched junction nucleotides: 11. There are 16 residues in the CDR3. Looked up from germline, CDR1 is MNHEY and CDR2 is SMNVEV (reference sequence). Here the CDR3 reads CASSLLAGRQGGTQYF. The CDR3 region has the DNA TGTGCCAGCAGTTTATTAGCGGGGCGACAAGGGGGGACCCAGTACTTC.

The rearrangement joins TRBV13 to TRBJ2-7; the D gene is possibly TRBD1 (5 bases). The V gene's germline CDR1 is PRHDT and CDR2 FYEKMQ (reference sequence). The V end lost 3 bases, the J end lost 4 bases, and 13 bases lay between the germline ends. CDR3 length equals 14 residues. DNA for the CDR3: TGTGCCAGCAGCTTCTTTCTAGGGGAATACGAGCAGTACTTC. Protein: CASSFFLGEYEQYF.

The chain recombines TRBV7-9 with TRBJ2-3; TRBD2 matches 7 bases. J gave up 3 bases and V 5 bases, and 5 bases lay outside the gene matches. Germline V gene data show CDR1 as SEHNR and CDR2 as FQNEAQ (reference sequence). The CDR3 is 14 residues long. CDR3 in DNA: TGTGCCAGCAGCGTCGGACTAGGAACAGATACGCAGTATTTT. The encoded protein is CASSVGLGTDTQYF.

This clone was picked up a small number of times. This chain links TRBV5-4 with TRBJ2-5; D is undetermined. With 2 bases removed from V and 5 bases from J, the gap between germline ends came to 13 bases. The length of the CDR3 is 14 residues. The germline V gene encodes CDR1 SGHNT and CDR2 YYREEE (reference sequence). The CDR3 sequence: CASSLDDPAETQYF. DNA of the CDR3: TGTGCCAGCAGCTTAGATGATCCCGCGGAGACCCAGTACTTC.

The chain is built from TRBV6-1 and TRBJ1-2; D may be TRBD1 (6 bases). V lost 2 bases and J 4 bases, leaving 11 bases between the germline ends. This CDR3 spans 14 amino acids. Germline CDR1 is MNHNS and CDR2 is SASEGT. Here the CDR3 reads CASSESGQRYGYTF. The DNA of the CDR3 is TGTGCCAGCAGTGAAAGCGGACAGCGCTATGGCTACACCTTC.

The J gene is TRBJ2-1, the V gene TRBV7-2; 8 bases are shared with TRBD2. The germline V gene has CDR1 SGHTA and CDR2 FQGNSA. The trim removed 1 base at V and 10 bases at J, leaving 12 bases unmatched. The CDR3 extends over 16 amino acids. CDR3 DNA sequence: TGTGCCAGCAGCTTAGGACGGGGCGGGGGGTCTGAAGAGCAGTTCTTC. Translation: CASSLGRGGGSEEQFF.

The chain is built from TRBV27 and TRBJ1-5, with D perhaps TRBD1 (6 bases). The CDR3 contains 15 residues. CDR1 and CDR2 from the germline V gene are MNHEY and SMNVEV (reference sequence). V was cut by 6 bases and J by 4 bases, with 16 bases left in between. The CDR3 spells CASSLNRVGNQPQHF. The CDR3 DNA sequence: TGTGCCAGCAGCTTAAACAGGGTTGGGAATCAGCCCCAGCATTTT.

The rearrangement uses TRBV30 and TRBJ2-7; TRBD1 agrees at 9 bases. V shed 1 base and J 3 bases; nucleotides not matched to a gene: 4. This CDR3 is built from 14 residues. Germline values: CDR1 GTSNPN, CDR2 SVGIG (reference sequence). In DNA, the CDR3 is TGTGCCTGGAGTGGAAAGGACAGGGGCTACGAGCAGTACTTC. This encodes CAWSGKDRGYEQYF.

With regard to this clone: One junction end disagrees with the germline gene, perhaps due to a read error. The chain combines TRBV7-7 with TRBJ2-7; 16 positions match TRBD2. This CDR3 has 17 amino acids. Germline V CDR1 and CDR2: SSHAT, FNYEAQ (reference sequence). The CDR3 nucleotides read TGTGCTAGCAGCCCGGGACTAGCGGGAGGGGGATGGTACGAGCAGTACTTC. This codes for CASSPGLAGGGWYEQYF.

CDR3 residues: CASSPLGGTSGIPNTGELFF. The DNA of the CDR3 is TGTGCCAGCTCACCACTCGGGGGGACTAGCGGGATACCGAACACCGGGGAGCTGTTTTTT. The chain uses TRBV18 and TRBJ2-2, with TRBD2 matching over 13 bases. The germline V gene encodes CDR1 KGHSH and CDR2 LQKENI. Losses at the gene ends were 1 base for V and 0 bases for J; bases not matched to a gene: 8. This CDR3 region has 20 residues. The whole variable domain, filled in from reference TRBV18 and TRBJ2-2, reads NAGVMQNPRHLVRRRGQEARLRCSPMKGHSHVYWYRQLPEEGLKFMVYLQKENIIDESGMPKERFSAEFPKEGPSILRIQQVVRGDSAAYFCASSPLGGTSGIPNTGELFFGEGSRLTVL.

This clone was counted only a few times. DNA of the CDR3: TGTGCCAGCAGCCAGCAGACAGGGGTATCCGAGCAGTACTTC. This encodes CASSQQTGVSEQYF. The chain couples TRBV7-6 to TRBJ2-7, with 8 bases identical to TRBD1. Germline CDR1 and CDR2: SGHVS and FNYEAQ. There are 14 residues in the CDR3. J lost 6 bases, V lost 5 bases, and 9 bases had no gene match.